The 7 T cell receptor beta chains given below trace back to one sample, sequenced in a study of blood T cell repertoires in COVID-19. The data were produced by immunoSEQ multiplex PCR, yet TCRdb's version contains in-frame clones alone and is incomplete. This sample carries roughly 250,000 clones, around nine tenths of them seen once, and the ten largest clones take around 1.6%. The sequenced material came from PBMCs or T cells enriched from blood (not recorded which). These receptors came from a woman aged 45 to 65 who had recovered from COVID-19.

V gene TRBV28 combines with J gene TRBJ2-7, with 9 bases identical to TRBD1. Unmatched junction bases numbered 13, after V lost 7 bases and J lost 0 bases. Germline lookup yields CDR1 MDHEN and CDR2 SYDVKM. The CDR3 spans 17 residues. This CDR3 reads CASNFRTGTGLSYEQYF. The CDR3 DNA reads as TGTGCCAGCAATTTTCGGACCGGGACAGGGCTCTCCTACGAGCAGTACTTC.

The chain is built from TRBV7-8 and TRBJ1-5; TRBD1 matches 9 bases. This CDR3 has 19 residues. Germline trimming cut 5 bases from V and 4 bases from J; bases unmatched to any gene: 18. CDR1 SGHVS and CDR2 FQNEAQ come from the germline V gene. DNA for the CDR3: TGTGCCAGCAGCACTAAGGTGGGACAGGGAGCCGTTGTAAATCAGCCCCAGCATTTT. Protein sequence: CASSTKVGQGAVVNQPQHF.

This chain joins TRBV7-8 and TRBJ1-2, with 7 nucleotides matching TRBD1. J was trimmed by 0 bases and V by 3 bases; bases with no gene match: 7. The CDR3 has 16 residues. Germline V lookup: CDR1 SGHVS, CDR2 FQNEAQ. The chain's CDR3 is CASSLDGDRANYGYTF. DNA for the CDR3: TGTGCCAGCAGCTTGGACGGGGACAGAGCTAACTATGGCTACACCTTC.

This chain uses TRBV9 with TRBJ2-3; 9 nucleotides agree with TRBD2. Germline V lookup: CDR1 SGDLS, CDR2 YYNGEE. The CDR3 sequence is 14 residues long. V was pared by 7 bases and J by 2 bases, with 5 bases of the junction left unmatched. Here the CDR3 reads CASSGGRATDTQYF. CDR3 nucleotide sequence: TGTGCCAGCTCAGGCGGGAGGGCCACAGATACGCAGTATTTT.

The CDR3 region has the DNA TGTGCCAGCAGCCAAGCTTGGACGGGAGGACACCAGGAAGGAGATACGCAGTATTTT. Translation gives CASSQAWTGGHQEGDTQYF. The rearrangement links TRBV3-1 (or the pseudogene TRBV3-2) to TRBJ2-3; 7 bases align to TRBD2. This CDR3 is built from 19 residues. Losses at the gene ends were 1 base for V and 5 bases for J; bases not matched to a gene: 18. Germline assignment: CDR1 LGHDT and CDR2 YNNKEL (reference sequence).

The rearrangement uses TRBV2 and TRBJ2-3; TRBD1 matches 10 bases. The CDR3 length is 15 residues. Germline CDR1 reads SNHLY; CDR2 reads FYNNEI. V was pared by 10 bases and J by 0 bases, with 7 bases of the junction left unmatched. CDR3 residues: CATVEGQGSTDTQYF. In DNA, the CDR3 is TGTGCCACCGTGGAGGGACAGGGGAGCACAGATACGCAGTATTTT.

This clone showed up just a few times. This chain connects TRBV27 to TRBJ2-1, with D unresolved. The CDR3 consists of 16 residues. V lost 1 base, J lost 2 bases, and 12 bases lay in between. Germline-derived CDR1 and CDR2 are MNHEY and SMNVEV (reference sequence). CDR3 nucleotide sequence: TGTGCCAGCAGTTTATACGGAGCCCCCCCCTACAATGAGCAGTTCTTC. As protein: CASSLYGAPPYNEQFF.